This T cell receptor (beta chain) was retrieved from a study of control samples from healthy donors and cancer patients. The V gene's germline CDR1 is LNHNV and CDR2 YYDKDF (reference sequence). Trimming stripped 0 bases from V and 8 bases from J, with 10 bases between. The CDR3 totals 14 residues. Sequencing used immunoSEQ multiplex PCR; TCRdb keeps in-frame clones, though not all of them. The sample records 95,000 to 150,000 clones, about 89% being singletons. The genes are TRBV15 and TRBJ1-4; D is unresolved. The sample taken for sequencing was blood. The source of this sequence is a man in his 60s in good health. The DNA of the CDR3 is TGTGCCACCAGCAGAGAAGTATTGACCGAAAAACTGTTTTTT. Its protein product is CATSREVLTEKLFF.